These 31 T cell receptor beta chains originate from one sample sequenced in a study of cytomegalovirus exposure and HLA in healthy donors. The table came from immunoSEQ multiplex PCR; TCRdb's copy has only in-frame clones and leaves some out. The sample has 260,000 or so clones; around nine tenths are singletons. Input material: PBMCs. The receptors shown here come from a man between 18 and 35 years old in good health and CMV-seronegative.

V usage is TRBV4-3 and J usage is TRBJ2-7, with TRBD2 identical over 13 bases. This CDR3 contains 18 residues. CDR1 is LGHNA, CDR2 YSLEER, per germline. V was clipped by 0 bases and J by 4 bases; unmatched bases: 9. CDR3 protein: CASSQDDFTSGREYEQYF. The CDR3 DNA reads as TGCGCCAGCAGCCAAGATGATTTTACTAGCGGGAGGGAATACGAGCAGTACTTC.

V and J are TRBV27 and TRBJ1-2, with D unclear. The ends were cut back, 6 bases at V and 3 bases at J, with 14 bases in the middle. This CDR3 has 14 amino acids. Germline V CDR1 and CDR2: MNHEY, SMNVEV (reference sequence). The chain's CDR3 is CASSPLGEYYGYTF. CDR3 DNA: TGTGCCAGCAGCCCCCTCGGGGAGTACTATGGCTACACCTTC.

The chain combines TRBV7-9 with TRBJ2-7, with D perhaps TRBD1 (6 bases). The CDR3 totals 15 residues. With 7 bases removed from V and 3 bases from J, the gap between germline ends came to 19 bases. CDR1 and CDR2 from the germline V gene are SEHNR and FQNEAQ (reference sequence). This CDR3 is CASTGPGTTYYEQYF. The CDR3 coding sequence is TGTGCCAGCACGGGCCCCGGGACAACTTACTACGAGCAGTACTTC.

A note on this clone: Other DNA sequences in the sample encode the same CDR3. The chain joins TRBV4-3 to TRBJ1-5; 8 bases match TRBD1. The CDR3 contains 15 residues. V lost 0 bases, J lost 6 bases, and 4 bases stayed unmatched. CDR1 LGHNA and CDR2 YSLEER come from the germline V gene. CDR3 loop: CASSQDGQGGQPQHF. Written as DNA, the CDR3 is TGCGCCAGCAGCCAAGATGGACAGGGAGGTCAGCCCCAGCATTTT.

This sequence joins TRBV6-5 and TRBJ1-4; the D gene is possibly TRBD1 (5 bases). Trimming cost V 5 bases and J 8 bases, with 12 bases left between them. The CDR3 consists of 13 residues. The germline gives CDR1 MNHEY, CDR2 SVGAGI. CDR3 sequence reads: CASSAGGEEKLFF. As DNA, the CDR3 is TGTGCCAGCAGTGCCGGGGGGGAGGAAAAACTGTTTTTT.

The sample holds a few counts of this clone. V is TRBV9 and J is TRBJ2-7; TRBD1 might be the D (6 bases). Trimming cost V 3 bases and J 6 bases, with 13 bases left between them. The CDR3 runs 13 residues. Germline V gene lookup returns CDR1 SGDLS and CDR2 YYNGEE. The CDR3 loop reads CASSAGEVGEQYF. The CDR3 bases are TGTGCCAGCAGCGCAGGGGAAGTCGGCGAGCAGTACTTC.

This chain connects TRBV28 to TRBJ1-2; 9 bases agree with TRBD1. With 6 bases clipped from V and 4 bases from J, the junction kept 6 bases outside the gene matches. Germline CDR1 is MDHEN and CDR2 is SYDVKM. This CDR3 comprises 14 residues. The CDR3: CASRYRDRVYGYTF. CDR3 bases: TGTGCCAGCAGGTACCGGGACAGGGTCTATGGCTACACCTTC.

The rearrangement uses TRBV4-1 and TRBJ2-5, with 10 bases aligning to TRBD1. After removal of 0 bases from V and 5 bases from J, the junction contained 9 bases not matched to a gene. The CDR3 runs to 17 residues. From germline, CDR1 is MGHRA and CDR2 YSYEKL. CDR3 sequence reads: CASSQDSPGQGKETQYF. In nucleotides, the CDR3 is TGCGCCAGCAGCCAAGATTCCCCGGGACAGGGGAAGGAGACCCAGTACTTC.

V and J are TRBV7-2 and TRBJ2-7; TRBD2 agrees at 9 bases. The CDR3 loop spans 14 amino acids. J gave up 5 bases and V 3 bases, and 5 bases lay outside the gene matches. Per germline, CDR1 SGHTA and CDR2 FQGNSA. For the CDR3, the DNA is TGTGCCAGCAGCTTTAGCGGGAGAACCGACGAGCAGTACTTC. It encodes CASSFSGRTDEQYF.

The chain employs TRBV30 and TRBJ1-5; D uncertain. This CDR3 is built from 13 residues. The ends were cut back, 0 bases at V and 1 base at J, with 4 bases in the middle. The germline CDR1 and CDR2 sequences are GTSNPN and SVGIG (reference sequence). This CDR3 reads CAWSVGSNQPQHF. The CDR3 DNA is TGTGCCTGGAGTGTCGGGAGCAATCAGCCCCAGCATTTT.

This chain connects TRBV28 to TRBJ2-7, with 10 bases lining up with TRBD1. Germline CDR1 is MDHEN and CDR2 is SYDVKM. The CDR3 sequence is 14 residues long. The ends lost 7 bases at V and 3 bases at J; junction bases unmatched: 6. CDR3: CASTVGDRGYEQYF. CDR3 nucleotides: TGTGCCAGCACCGTAGGGGACAGGGGCTACGAGCAGTACTTC.

The sample holds one count of this clone. The rearrangement joins TRBV7-3 to TRBJ2-1, with TRBD2 identical over 16 bases. Losses at the gene ends were 5 bases for V and 7 bases for J; bases not matched to a gene: 14. Germline V lookup: CDR1 SGHTA, CDR2 FQGTGA. The CDR3 consists of 19 residues. The CDR3: CASSLGTSGRAYGKNEQFF. The CDR3, as DNA: TGTGCCAGCAGCCTTGGGACTAGCGGGAGGGCCTACGGTAAAAATGAGCAGTTCTTC.

The V call is TRBV28, the J call TRBJ1-5; 9 bases match TRBD1. V lost 6 bases, J lost 6 bases, and 12 bases stayed unmatched. CDR1 and CDR2 (germline): MDHEN, SYDVKM. The CDR3 totals 16 residues. CDR3 nucleotides: TGTGCCAGCAGGAAAGCCGGGACAGGGTTGGTTCAGCCCCAGCATTTT. As protein: CASRKAGTGLVQPQHF. The full variable domain, rest sourced from reference TRBV28 and TRBJ1-5, is DVKVTQSSRYLVKRTGEKVFLECVQDMDHENMFWYRQDPGLGLRLIYFSYDVKMKEKGDIPEGYSVSREKKERFSLILESASTNQTSMYLCASRKAGTGLVQPQHFGDGTRLSIL.

This chain links TRBV5-1 with TRBJ2-2; 12 positions agree with TRBD2. CDR1 and CDR2 (germline): SGHRS, YFSETQ. The J segment lost 4 bases and the V segment lost 5 bases, leaving 9 bases of the junction unmatched. The CDR3 consists of 17 residues. The CDR3 DNA sequence: TGCGCCAGCAGTCTTTTAGGACTAGCGGGGTCCACCGGGGAGCTGTTTTTT. This gives the protein CASSLLGLAGSTGELFF. Full variable domain (rest looked up from reference TRBV5-1 and TRBJ2-2): KAGVTQTPRYLIKTRGQQVTLSCSPISGHRSVSWYQQTPGQGLQFLFEYFSETQRNKGNFPGRFSGRQFSNSRSEMNVSTLELGDSALYLCASSLLGLAGSTGELFFGEGSRLTVL.

The rearrangement uses TRBV6-1 and TRBJ2-5; D unclear. There are 11 residues in the CDR3. Trimming took off 5 bases at V and 4 bases at J, with 5 bases between the two ends. Germline CDR1 MNHNS, CDR2 SASEGT. CDR3 bases: TGTGCCAGCAGTCCGGGAGAGACCCAGTACTTC. Translating it yields CASSPGETQYF.

The gene calls are TRBV4-1 and TRBJ2-1; D remains ambiguous. From germline, CDR1 is MGHRA and CDR2 YSYEKL. The CDR3 extends over 13 amino acids. Trimming removed 1 base from V and 4 bases from J, with 5 bases in between. CDR3 nucleotide sequence: TGCGCCAGCAGCCAAGTCCCGTACAATGAGCAGTTCTTC. It specifies CASSQVPYNEQFF.

V usage is TRBV6-9 and J usage is TRBJ2-3; 11 nucleotides match TRBD1. Germline CDR1 is MNHGY and CDR2 is SVAAGI. Unmatched junction bases numbered 8, after V lost 6 bases and J lost 6 bases. CDR3 length: 15 residues. The CDR3 here is CASSIPGQGVDTQYF. The CDR3 region has the DNA TGTGCCAGCAGCATTCCGGGACAGGGGGTGGATACGCAGTATTTT.

The chain couples TRBV15 to TRBJ2-1; 7 nucleotides agree with TRBD1. J was trimmed by 5 bases and V by 1 base; bases with no gene match: 14. Germline loops: CDR1 LNHNV, CDR2 YYDKDF (reference sequence). The CDR3 runs to 18 residues. CDR3 residues: CATSRVLSPGTVNNEQFF. The CDR3 nucleotides are TGTGCCACCAGCAGAGTCCTTTCCCCCGGGACAGTGAACAATGAGCAGTTCTTC.

The chain couples TRBV28 to TRBJ1-2; TRBD1 matches 9 bases. Germline CDR1 reads MDHEN; CDR2 reads SYDVKM. The CDR3 covers 15 residues. V trimming: 3 bases; J trimming: 8 bases; junction bases outside the gene matches: 10. The CDR3 DNA sequence: TGTGCCAGCAGTTTCTCTACAGGGGGCGCTTGGGGCTACACCTTC. As protein: CASSFSTGGAWGYTF.

The V call is TRBV27, the J call TRBJ2-1; 10 bases align to TRBD2. The CDR3 covers 14 residues. Germline V lookup: CDR1 MNHEY, CDR2 SMNVEV (reference sequence). The V and J ends lost 4 bases and 8 bases, in that order; junction bases with no gene match: 5. The CDR3 loop is CASSSGLAVHEQFF. CDR3 nucleotides: TGTGCCAGCAGTTCCGGACTAGCGGTCCATGAGCAGTTCTTC.

The genes are TRBV4-2 and TRBJ2-3, with 10 bases fitting TRBD2. This CDR3 contains 16 residues. V lost 2 bases to trimming and J lost 4 bases; unmatched junction nucleotides: 6. The germline V gene has CDR1 LGHNA and CDR2 YNFKEQ. CDR3 in amino acids: CASSQTITSGADTQYF. Written as DNA, the CDR3 is TGTGCCAGCAGCCAAACGATAACTAGCGGGGCAGATACGCAGTATTTT.

This clone has a handful of counts. The chain recombines TRBV7-2 with TRBJ1-5; tentatively, D is TRBD1 (5 bases). Deletions cut 5 bases from V and 5 bases from J, with 10 bases between. The CDR3 extends over 13 amino acids. Germline CDR1 is SGHTA and CDR2 is FQGNSA. The CDR3 DNA reads as TGTGCCAGCAGCCCTGTCAGGGATCAGCCCCAGCATTTT. Its protein is CASSPVRDQPQHF.

A note on this clone: This same CDR3 is encoded by further DNA sequences in the sample. The chain is built from TRBV14 and TRBJ1-1; a weak D match, TRBD1 (5 bases). The CDR3 has 13 amino acids. CDR1 and CDR2 from the germline V gene are SGHDN and FVKESK. V lost 3 bases and J 5 bases, leaving 10 bases between the germline ends. The CDR3 spells CASSQGRWTEAFF. The DNA for the CDR3 is TGTGCCAGCAGCCAGGGGCGGTGGACTGAAGCTTTCTTT.

The genes are TRBV7-2 and TRBJ1-1; 10 bases fit TRBD1. J was trimmed by 4 bases and V by 5 bases; bases with no gene match: 4. Germline V CDR1 and CDR2: SGHTA, FQGNSA. This CDR3 comprises 14 residues. CDR3 sequence: CASSPRQGATEAFF. The CDR3, as DNA: TGTGCCAGCAGCCCTAGACAGGGGGCCACTGAAGCTTTCTTT.

The V gene is TRBV28, the J gene TRBJ2-7; D not certain. The CDR3 covers 12 residues. The germline V gene encodes CDR1 MDHEN and CDR2 SYDVKM. Trimming cost V 6 bases and J 2 bases, with 8 bases left between them. The CDR3 reads CASSVVTYEQYF. The CDR3 nucleotides are TGTGCCAGCAGCGTCGTAACCTACGAGCAGTACTTC.

The rearrangement uses TRBV5-6 and TRBJ2-5, with D tentatively TRBD1 (5 bases). CDR3 length equals 14 residues. The germline gives CDR1 SGHDT, CDR2 YYEEEE. V lost 1 base to trimming and J lost 0 bases, with 7 bases between them. The CDR3 DNA reads as TGTGCCAGCAGCTTGTCAGGGAACCAAGAGACCCAGTACTTC. Protein sequence: CASSLSGNQETQYF.

This chain links TRBV7-2 with TRBJ1-4; D is ambiguous. The V gene's germline CDR1 is SGHTA and CDR2 FQGNSA. The CDR3 has 13 amino acids. The germline V and J ends were trimmed by 6 bases and 5 bases, with 10 bases remaining between them. The CDR3 nucleotides read TGTGCCAGCAGGGGAGTGAGGAATGAAAAACTGTTTTTT. Protein: CASRGVRNEKLFF.

The J gene is TRBJ1-2, the V gene TRBV7-9, with D possibly matching TRBD1 (5 bases). The CDR3 is made up of 11 amino acids. The V gene's germline CDR1 is SEHNR and CDR2 FQNEAQ (reference sequence). The CDR3 DNA sequence: TGTGCAATCGACAGATTATATGGCTACACCTTC. It is translated as CAIDRLYGYTF.

The chain recombines TRBV5-4 with TRBJ2-6, with 7 bases identical to TRBD1. CDR1 SGHNT and CDR2 YYREEE come from the germline V gene (reference sequence). The CDR3 has 17 residues. V lost 4 bases and J lost 0; bases outside the gene matches: 7. The CDR3 DNA sequence: TGTGCCAGCAGCCGAGGGGGCCCCAACTCTGGGGCCAACGTCCTGACTTTC. Protein: CASSRGGPNSGANVLTF. The full variable domain, with the rest looked up from reference TRBV5-4 and TRBJ2-6, is ETGVTQSPTHLIKTRGQQVTLRCSSQSGHNTVSWYQQALGQGPQFIFQYYREEENGRGNFPPRFSGLQFPNYSSELNVNALELDDSALYLCASSRGGPNSGANVLTFGAGSRLTVL.

The rearrangement joins TRBV5-1 to TRBJ2-7; D not resolved. V was pared by 1 base and J by 2 bases, with 7 bases between. This CDR3 is built from 13 residues. Germline-derived CDR1 and CDR2 are SGHRS and YFSETQ. CDR3 sequence (DNA): TGCGCCAGCAGCTTGAATTTCGCCTACGAGCAGTACTTC. It encodes CASSLNFAYEQYF.

The genes are TRBV14 and TRBJ2-5, with unresolved D. From germline, CDR1 is SGHDN and CDR2 FVKESK. V dropped 0 bases and J dropped 1 base, with 6 bases sitting between them. This CDR3 is 14 amino acids long. CDR3 nucleotides: TGTGCCAGCAGCCAAGATTCTCTCCAAGAGACCCAGTACTTC. It codes for CASSQDSLQETQYF.